This T cell receptor (beta chain) was recorded in a study of T cells in women clearing cervical HPV infection. In the study overall: Controls' single incident HPV16 infection cleared within 12 months without precancer. HLA type could not be excluded as a confounder. Case blood was drawn when the lesion was first found; control blood after infection became undetectable.

A remark on this clone: Its antigen is as yet unknown.

Study conclusions and caveats: CIN3+ cases had significantly higher TCR repertoire richness than controls, but evenness did not differ.

Generated by immunoSEQ multiplex PCR, the TCRdb table keeps only in-frame clones and is missing some. In all, the sample yields 40,000 or so clones. This TCR came from a woman aged 18 to 75 with a cervical HPV16 infection that either progressed to CIN3+ or cleared (not recorded which). Sequences were obtained from blood buffy coat.

CDR3: CASSLAGGAYDYTF. Incomplete CDR3 DNA: TGTGCCAGCAGCTTAGCGGGAGGGGCCTACGAC. The rearrangement links TRBV7-2 to TRBJ1-2, with D possibly being TRBD1 (5 bases). The observed sequence ends 3 residues before the CDR3 terminus, with the missing tail filled in from the germline J gene. The CDR3 loop spans 14 amino acids. Germline CDR1 is SGHTA and CDR2 is FQGNSA.